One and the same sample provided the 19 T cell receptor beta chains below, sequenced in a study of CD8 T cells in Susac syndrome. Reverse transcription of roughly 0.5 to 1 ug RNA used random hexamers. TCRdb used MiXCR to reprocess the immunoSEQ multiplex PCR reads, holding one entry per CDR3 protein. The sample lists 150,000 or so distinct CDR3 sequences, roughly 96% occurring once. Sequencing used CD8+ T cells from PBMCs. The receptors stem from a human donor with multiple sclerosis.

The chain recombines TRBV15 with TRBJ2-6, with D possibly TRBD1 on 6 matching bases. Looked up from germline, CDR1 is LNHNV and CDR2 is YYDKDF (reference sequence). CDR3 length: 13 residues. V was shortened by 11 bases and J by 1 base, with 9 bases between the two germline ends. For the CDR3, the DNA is TGTGCCGCGAGGGGGTCTGGGGCCAACGTCCTGACTTTC. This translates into CAARGSGANVLTF.

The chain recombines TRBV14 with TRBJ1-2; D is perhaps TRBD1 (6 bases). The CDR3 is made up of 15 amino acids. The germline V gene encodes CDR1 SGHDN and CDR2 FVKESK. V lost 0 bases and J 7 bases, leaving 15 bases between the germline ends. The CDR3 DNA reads TGTGCCAGCAGCCAAGATCGGTGGGGGCGCGGTGGCTACACCTTC. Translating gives CASSQDRWGRGGYTF.

CDR3 loop: CSAFVVGQKDSYEQYF. DNA of the CDR3: TGCAGTGCTTTTGTAGTGGGACAGAAAGACTCCTACGAGCAGTACTTC. This chain connects TRBV20-1 to TRBJ2-7; 7 nucleotides agree with TRBD1. Germline lookup yields CDR1 DFQATT and CDR2 SNEGSKA (reference sequence). The V gene end was trimmed by 5 bases and the J gene end by 0 bases; junction bases not matched to a gene: 13. The length of the CDR3 is 16 residues.

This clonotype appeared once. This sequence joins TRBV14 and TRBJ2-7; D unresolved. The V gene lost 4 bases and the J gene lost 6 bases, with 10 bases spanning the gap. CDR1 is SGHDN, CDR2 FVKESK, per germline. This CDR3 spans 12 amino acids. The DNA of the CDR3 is TGTGCCAGCAGCCGGAACAGAGGCGAGCAGTACGTC. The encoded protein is CASSRNRGEQYV.

CDR3 region: CSARDRDRGMGGYTF. Here the CDR3 DNA reads TGCAGTGCTAGAGACCGGGACAGGGGTATGGGTGGCTACACCTTC. The chain combines TRBV20-1 with TRBJ1-2; 10 nucleotides agree with TRBD1. This CDR3 comprises 15 residues. Trimming at V came to 0 bases and at J to 7 bases, leaving 8 bases not matched to a gene. Germline V gene lookup returns CDR1 DFQATT and CDR2 SNEGSKA (reference sequence).

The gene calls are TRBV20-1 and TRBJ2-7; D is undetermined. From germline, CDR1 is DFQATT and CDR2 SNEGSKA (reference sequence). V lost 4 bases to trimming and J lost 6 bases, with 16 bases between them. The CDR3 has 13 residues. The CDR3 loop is CSANRPLGSEQYF. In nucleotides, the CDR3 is TGCAGTGCTAACCGGCCCCTGGGGTCCGAGCAGTACTTC.

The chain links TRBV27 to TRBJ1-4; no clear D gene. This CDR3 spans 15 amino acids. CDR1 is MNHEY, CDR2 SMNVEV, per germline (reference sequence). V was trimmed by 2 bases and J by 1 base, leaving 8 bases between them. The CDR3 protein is CASSLGVGTNEKLFF. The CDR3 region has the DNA TGTGCCAGCAGTTTAGGGGTTGGAACTAATGAAAAACTGTTTTTT.

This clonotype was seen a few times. The CDR3 here is CASSAGGTEAFF. In DNA form, the CDR3 reads TGTGCCAGCAGTGCAGGGGGCACTGAAGCTTTCTTT. V usage is TRBV12-3 or TRBV12-4 and J usage is TRBJ1-1, with TRBD1 matching 7 bases. The CDR3 sequence is 12 residues long. Trimming removed 5 bases from V and 4 bases from J; junction bases left unmatched: 1.

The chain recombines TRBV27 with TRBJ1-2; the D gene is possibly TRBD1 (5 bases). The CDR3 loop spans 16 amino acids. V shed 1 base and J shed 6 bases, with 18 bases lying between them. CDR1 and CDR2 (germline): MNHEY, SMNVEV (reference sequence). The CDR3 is CASSLWGVNPVHGYTF. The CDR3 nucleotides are TGTGCCAGCAGTTTATGGGGGGTCAACCCGGTCCATGGCTACACCTTC.

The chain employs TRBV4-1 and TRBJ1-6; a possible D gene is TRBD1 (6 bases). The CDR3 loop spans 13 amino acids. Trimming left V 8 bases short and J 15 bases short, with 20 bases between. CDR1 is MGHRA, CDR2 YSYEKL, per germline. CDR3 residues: CASSSGQSFILHF. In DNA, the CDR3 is TGCGCCAGCTCCTCGGGACAATCCTTTATCCTCCACTTT.

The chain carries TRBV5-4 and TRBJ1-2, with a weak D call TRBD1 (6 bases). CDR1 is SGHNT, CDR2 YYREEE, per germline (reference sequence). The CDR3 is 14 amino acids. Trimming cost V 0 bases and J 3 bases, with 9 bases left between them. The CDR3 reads CASSLETGHYGYTF. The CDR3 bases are TGTGCCAGCAGCTTGGAGACAGGACACTATGGCTACACCTTC.

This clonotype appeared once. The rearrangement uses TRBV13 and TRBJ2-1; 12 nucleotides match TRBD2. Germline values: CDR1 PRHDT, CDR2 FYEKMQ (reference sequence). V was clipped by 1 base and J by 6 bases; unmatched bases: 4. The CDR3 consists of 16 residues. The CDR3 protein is CASSLAPSGGANEQFF. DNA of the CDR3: TGTGCCAGCAGCTTAGCCCCTAGCGGGGGGGCCAATGAGCAGTTCTTC.

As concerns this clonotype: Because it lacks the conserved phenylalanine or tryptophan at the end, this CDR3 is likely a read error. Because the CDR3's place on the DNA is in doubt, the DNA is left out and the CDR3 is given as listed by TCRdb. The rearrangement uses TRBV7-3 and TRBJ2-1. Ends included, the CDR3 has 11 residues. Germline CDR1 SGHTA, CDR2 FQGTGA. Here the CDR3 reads CASSRYRGSAV.

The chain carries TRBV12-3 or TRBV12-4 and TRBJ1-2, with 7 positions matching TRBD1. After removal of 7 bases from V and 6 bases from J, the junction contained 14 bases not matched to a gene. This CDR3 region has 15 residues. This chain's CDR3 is CASNARDSYGHGYTF. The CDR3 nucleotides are TGTGCCAGCAACGCCCGGGACAGCTATGGGCATGGCTACACCTTC.

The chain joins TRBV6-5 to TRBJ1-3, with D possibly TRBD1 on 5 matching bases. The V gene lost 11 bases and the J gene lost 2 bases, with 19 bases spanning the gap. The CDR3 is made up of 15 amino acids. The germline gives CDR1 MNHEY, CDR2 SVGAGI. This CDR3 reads CAVSQGVPPGNTIYF. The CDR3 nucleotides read TGTGCCGTATCTCAAGGGGTCCCGCCTGGAAACACCATATATTTT.

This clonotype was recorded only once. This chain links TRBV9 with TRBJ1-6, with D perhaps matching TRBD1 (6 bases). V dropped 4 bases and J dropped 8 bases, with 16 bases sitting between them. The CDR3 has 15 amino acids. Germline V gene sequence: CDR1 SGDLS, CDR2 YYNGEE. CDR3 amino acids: CASSPRRGHDSPLHF. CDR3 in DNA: TGTGCCAGCAGCCCCCGACGGGGGCATGATTCACCCCTCCACTTT.

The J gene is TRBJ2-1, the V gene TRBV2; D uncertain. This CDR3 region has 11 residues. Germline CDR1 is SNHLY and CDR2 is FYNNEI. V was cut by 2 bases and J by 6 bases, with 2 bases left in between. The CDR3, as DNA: TGTGCCAGCAGTGAATCCAATGAGCAGTTCTTC. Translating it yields CASSESNEQFF. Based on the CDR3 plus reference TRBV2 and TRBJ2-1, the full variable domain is EPEVTQTPSHQVTQMGQEVILRCVPISNHLYFYWYRQILGQKVEFLVSFYNNEISEKSEIFDDQFSVERPDGSNFTLKIRSTKLEDSAMYFCASSESNEQFFGPGTRLTVL.

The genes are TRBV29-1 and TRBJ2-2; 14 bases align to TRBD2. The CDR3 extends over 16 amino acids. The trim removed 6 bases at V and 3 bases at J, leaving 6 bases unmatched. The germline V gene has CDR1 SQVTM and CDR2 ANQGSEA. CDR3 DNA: TGCAGCGTCACGGGACTAGCGGGGGCCTACACCGGGGAGCTGTTTTTT. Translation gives CSVTGLAGAYTGELFF.

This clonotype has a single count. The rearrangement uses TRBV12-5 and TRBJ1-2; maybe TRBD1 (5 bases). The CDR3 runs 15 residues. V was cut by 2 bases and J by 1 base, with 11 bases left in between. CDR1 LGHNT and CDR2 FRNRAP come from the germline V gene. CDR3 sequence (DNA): TGTGCTAGTGGTTTGAGTCGGGACGGTAACTATGGCTACACCTTC. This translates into CASGLSRDGNYGYTF.